The 27 T cell receptor beta chains below come from one sample, sequenced in a study of blood T cell repertoires in COVID-19. Assay used: immunoSEQ multiplex PCR; TCRdb lists only in-frame clones, some missing. The sample contains about 200,000 clones, roughly 90% of which appear only once. Sequenced input: PBMCs or T cells enriched from blood (not recorded which). The receptor source for this set is a young woman who had recovered from COVID-19.

The rearrangement links TRBV28 to TRBJ1-5; 9 bases are shared with TRBD1. V lost 6 bases and J lost 6; bases outside the gene matches: 15. The CDR3 runs to 17 residues. Germline-derived CDR1 and CDR2 are MDHEN and SYDVKM. This CDR3 reads CASSARGTGRVGQPQHF. For the CDR3, the DNA is TGTGCCAGCAGCGCCCGCGGGACAGGGAGGGTGGGTCAGCCCCAGCATTTT.

The rearrangement uses TRBV6-5 and TRBJ1-2; D possibly corresponds to TRBD1 (6 bases). The V gene's germline CDR1 is MNHEY and CDR2 SVGAGI. The ends were cut back, 6 bases at V and 8 bases at J, with 16 bases in the middle. CDR3 length: 13 amino acids. The CDR3 bases are TGTGCCAGCAGGCCACCGGGACAAAGCGGCTACACCTTC. Translating it yields CASRPPGQSGYTF.

The chain employs TRBV19 and TRBJ1-1, with 7 bases that match TRBD1. CDR1 and CDR2 (germline): LNHDA, SQIVND (reference sequence). The CDR3 is 17 residues long. V was clipped by 3 bases and J by 1 base; unmatched bases: 11. This CDR3 reads CASSIRLGRTGNTEAFF. CDR3 DNA sequence: TGTGCCAGTAGTATCAGGTTGGGGCGGACAGGGAACACTGAAGCTTTCTTT.

The CDR3 DNA follows: TGTGCCAGCAGCCAAGACAGCTCCTACGAGCAGTACTTC. Amino acids: CASSQDSSYEQYF. V and J are TRBV4-2 and TRBJ2-7; D ambiguous. The CDR3 extends over 13 amino acids. The V and J ends lost 0 bases and 0 bases respectively, with 3 bases between them. Germline lookup yields CDR1 LGHNA and CDR2 YNFKEQ.

This chain joins TRBV14 and TRBJ2-5; weak D call: TRBD1 (6 bases). Trimming took 4 bases from V and 0 from J, leaving 12 bases between them. This CDR3 is built from 15 residues. CDR1 is SGHDN, CDR2 FVKESK, per germline. CDR3 sequence: CASSLRDTYQETQYF. The DNA for the CDR3 is TGTGCCAGCAGCCTCCGGGACACCTACCAAGAGACCCAGTACTTC.

The CDR3 coding sequence is TGTGCCAGCAGGCCCTCGTTAGCGATGGAGACCCAGTACTTC. Translation gives CASRPSLAMETQYF. The chain recombines TRBV28 with TRBJ2-5; D might be TRBD2 (5 bases). There are 14 residues in the CDR3. In germline, CDR1 is MDHEN, CDR2 SYDVKM. V was clipped by 6 bases and J by 5 bases, with 16 bases between them.

The chain links TRBV9 to TRBJ2-3; D might be TRBD2 (6 bases). Between the trimmed V and J ends, which lost 4 bases and 5 bases, there was a span of 23 bases. This CDR3 has 17 residues. CDR1 and CDR2 from the germline V gene are SGDLS and YYNGEE. The CDR3 bases are TGTGCCAGCAGCCTCCGACCGCCTGGGGGGAATGGAGATACGCAGTATTTT. It is translated as CASSLRPPGGNGDTQYF.

This chain joins TRBV18 and TRBJ2-1, with 8 bases matching TRBD1. The germline gives CDR1 KGHSH, CDR2 LQKENI. Unmatched junction bases numbered 6, after V lost 1 base and J lost 7 bases. The CDR3 length is 15 residues. The chain's CDR3 is CASSPLTGVANEQFF. CDR3 DNA: TGTGCCAGCTCACCACTGACAGGGGTAGCGAATGAGCAGTTCTTC.

This chain connects TRBV6-4 to TRBJ2-5; 8 bases map to TRBD2. CDR3 length: 15 residues. J gave up 2 bases and V 5 bases, and 7 bases lay outside the gene matches. CDR1 is MRHNA, CDR2 SNTAGT, per germline. This CDR3 reads CASSSNGGEQETQYF. CDR3 nucleotide sequence: TGTGCCAGCAGTTCTAACGGGGGGGAGCAAGAGACCCAGTACTTC.

The rearrangement links TRBV24-1 to TRBJ1-1; 10 bases fit TRBD1. With 2 bases clipped from V and 10 bases from J, the junction kept 6 bases outside the gene matches. Germline loops: CDR1 KGHDR, CDR2 SFDVKD. The CDR3 runs to 14 residues. The CDR3: CATSDSGTGERAFF. CDR3 bases: TGTGCCACCAGTGATTCCGGGACAGGGGAACGAGCTTTCTTT.

This chain joins TRBV9 and TRBJ2-3; unclear D gene. The CDR3 loop spans 13 amino acids. Germline lookup yields CDR1 SGDLS and CDR2 YYNGEE. V shed 6 bases and J shed 0 bases, with 8 bases lying between them. CDR3 loop: CASKTASTDTQYF. DNA of the CDR3: TGTGCCAGCAAAACAGCTAGCACAGATACGCAGTATTTT.

This chain uses TRBV7-3 with TRBJ2-3; tentative D call: TRBD1 (5 bases). The germline V gene encodes CDR1 SGHTA and CDR2 FQGTGA. This CDR3 contains 14 residues. V lost 1 base to trimming and J lost 5 bases, with 10 bases between them. The CDR3 reads CASSLRGVKDTQYF. Written as DNA, the CDR3 is TGTGCCAGCAGCTTAAGGGGCGTAAAAGATACGCAGTATTTT.

The CDR3 DNA reads as TGTGCCAGCAGTTTATCAGGTTGGGACAGGGGGCTTGGAACGAATGGCTACACCTTC. As protein: CASSLSGWDRGLGTNGYTF. The chain couples TRBV27 to TRBJ1-2; 12 nucleotides align to TRBD1. V lost 0 bases and J lost 6; bases outside the gene matches: 14. Germline V lookup: CDR1 MNHEY, CDR2 SMNVEV (reference sequence). The CDR3 sequence is 19 residues long.

V is TRBV9 and J is TRBJ2-7; the match to TRBD2 covers 7 bases. The CDR3 runs to 15 residues. Germline CDR1 and CDR2: SGDLS and YYNGEE. V was pared by 4 bases and J by 4 bases, with 11 bases of the junction left unmatched. The CDR3 DNA sequence: TGTGCCAGCAGCTTTGGGTCTAGCGGACGGTACGAGCAGTACTTC. Amino acids: CASSFGSSGRYEQYF. Full variable domain (remainder filled in from reference TRBV9 and TRBJ2-7): DSGVTQTPKHLITATGQRVTLRCSPRSGDLSVYWYQQSLDQGLQFLIQYYNGEERAKGNILERFSAQQFPDLHSELNLSSLELGDSALYFCASSFGSSGRYEQYFGPGTRLTVT.

The V gene is TRBV11-3, the J gene TRBJ2-3, with D tentatively TRBD1 (5 bases). The CDR3 consists of 15 residues. Trimming stripped 2 bases from V and 1 base from J, with 10 bases between. In germline, CDR1 is SGHNT, CDR2 YENEEA. DNA for the CDR3: TGTGCCAGCAGCTTAAGGGGCCAACGCACAGATACGCAGTATTTT. Encoded protein: CASSLRGQRTDTQYF. Full variable domain (missing parts from reference TRBV11-3 and TRBJ2-3): EAGVVQSPRYKIIEKKQPVAFWCNPISGHNTLYWYLQNLGQGPELLIRYENEEAVDDSQLPKDRFSAERLKGVDSTLKIQPAELGDSAVYLCASSLRGQRTDTQYFGPGTRLTVL.

The rearrangement links TRBV3-1 (or the pseudogene TRBV3-2) to TRBJ2-7, with TRBD1 matching over 10 bases. The CDR3 totals 13 residues. Germline CDR1 is LGHDT and CDR2 is YNNKEL (reference sequence). Trimming took 3 bases from V and 4 from J; bases not matched to a gene: 0. The CDR3 reads CASSQGQGYEQYF. The DNA for the CDR3 is TGTGCCAGCAGCCAGGGACAGGGGTACGAGCAGTACTTC.

CDR3 sequence: CASRQTDTQYF. The CDR3 nucleotides read TGTGCCAGTAGGCAGACAGATACGCAGTATTTT. This chain connects TRBV19 to TRBJ2-3; D unresolved. The CDR3 covers 11 residues. Germline V gene sequence: CDR1 LNHDA, CDR2 SQIVND (reference sequence). V lost 6 bases, J lost 3 bases, and 4 bases lay in between.

The chain couples TRBV2 to TRBJ1-1; maybe TRBD1 (6 bases). CDR3 length: 14 residues. The V gene's germline CDR1 is SNHLY and CDR2 FYNNEI. V lost 7 bases and J lost 2, with 14 bases in between. The CDR3 bases are TGTGCCAGCACCCTGACAGGCCTAAACACTGAAGCTTTCTTT. This encodes CASTLTGLNTEAFF. Full variable domain (remainder filled in from reference TRBV2 and TRBJ1-1): EPEVTQTPSHQVTQMGQEVILRCVPISNHLYFYWYRQILGQKVEFLVSFYNNEISEKSEIFDDQFSVERPDGSNFTLKIRSTKLEDSAMYFCASTLTGLNTEAFFGQGTRLTVV.

The chain combines TRBV10-1 with TRBJ2-1; 10 bases match TRBD2. Germline-derived CDR1 and CDR2 are WNHNN and SYGVQD (reference sequence). The V gene end was trimmed by 5 bases and the J gene end by 7 bases; junction bases not matched to a gene: 8. The CDR3 totals 15 residues. The CDR3 here is CASSQTGLATNEQFF. DNA for the CDR3: TGCGCCAGCAGTCAGACGGGACTAGCGACGAATGAGCAGTTCTTC.

V gene TRBV28 combines with J gene TRBJ1-2, with D perhaps TRBD1 (5 bases). Germline-derived CDR1 and CDR2 are MDHEN and SYDVKM. The CDR3 is 14 residues long. V was clipped by 5 bases and J by 0 bases, with 10 bases between them. The CDR3: CASSPTDPNYGYTF. The DNA of the CDR3 is TGTGCCAGCAGTCCGACAGACCCTAACTATGGCTACACCTTC.

The chain recombines TRBV27 with TRBJ2-5, with 8 bases identical to TRBD1. J lost 0 bases, V lost 4 bases, and 4 bases had no gene match. Per the germline V gene, CDR1 is MNHEY and CDR2 is SMNVEV (reference sequence). CDR3 size: 15 residues. The CDR3 nucleotides read TGTGCCAGCAGTTACGCAGGGGGCTACCAAGAGACCCAGTACTTC. This sequence encodes CASSYAGGYQETQYF.

V is TRBV7-7 and J is TRBJ2-2; 8 bases align to TRBD1. CDR3 length equals 16 residues. The germline CDR1 and CDR2 sequences are SSHAT and FNYEAQ (reference sequence). J gave up 6 bases and V 5 bases, and 11 bases lay outside the gene matches. For the CDR3, the DNA is TGTGCCAGCAGCCTAGAGGACAGGGTTGGGGCCGGGGAGCTGTTTTTT. It yields the protein CASSLEDRVGAGELFF.

The rearrangement joins TRBV5-1 to TRBJ2-3; D is ambiguous. This CDR3 region has 13 residues. The V and J ends lost 6 bases and 1 base respectively, with 9 bases between them. Germline loops: CDR1 SGHRS, CDR2 YFSETQ. The CDR3 DNA follows: TGCGCCAGCAAGCCCCTTGGCACAGATACGCAGTATTTT. The encoded protein is CASKPLGTDTQYF.

The gene calls are TRBV19 and TRBJ2-2; D call uncertain. This CDR3 spans 13 amino acids. Germline V CDR1 and CDR2: LNHDA, SQIVND (reference sequence). Trimming took off 6 bases at V and 4 bases at J, with 9 bases between the two ends. DNA for the CDR3: TGTGCCAGTAGGCCCAGGCGCACCGGGGAGCTGTTTTTT. It encodes CASRPRRTGELFF.

The chain is built from TRBV6-1 and TRBJ1-6; D uncertain. Germline values: CDR1 MNHNS, CDR2 SASEGT. The CDR3 totals 15 residues. V lost 2 bases and J lost 9, with 14 bases in between. CDR3 nucleotide sequence: TGTGCCAGCAGTGAATCCGGGTCGGAGGGTTCACCCCTCCACTTT. Amino acid sequence: CASSESGSEGSPLHF.

This clone came up a few times. This sequence joins TRBV5-6 and TRBJ1-2; 7 nucleotides line up with TRBD1. This CDR3 is built from 15 residues. CDR1 SGHDT and CDR2 YYEEEE come from the germline V gene. With V trimmed by 1 base and J by 1 base, 4 bases remained unmatched. CDR3 protein: CASSLLAGGNYGYTF. DNA of the CDR3: TGTGCCAGCAGCTTGCTGGCAGGGGGTAACTATGGCTACACCTTC.

This chain uses TRBV4-2 with TRBJ2-3, with a tentative D call TRBD2 (6 bases). Trimming took 0 bases from V and 3 from J, leaving 13 bases between them. The CDR3 runs to 16 residues. Germline CDR1 reads LGHNA; CDR2 reads YNFKEQ. The CDR3 region has the DNA TGTGCCAGCAGCCAAGAAGGGCGGGGTGTAACAGATACGCAGTATTTT. As protein: CASSQEGRGVTDTQYF.